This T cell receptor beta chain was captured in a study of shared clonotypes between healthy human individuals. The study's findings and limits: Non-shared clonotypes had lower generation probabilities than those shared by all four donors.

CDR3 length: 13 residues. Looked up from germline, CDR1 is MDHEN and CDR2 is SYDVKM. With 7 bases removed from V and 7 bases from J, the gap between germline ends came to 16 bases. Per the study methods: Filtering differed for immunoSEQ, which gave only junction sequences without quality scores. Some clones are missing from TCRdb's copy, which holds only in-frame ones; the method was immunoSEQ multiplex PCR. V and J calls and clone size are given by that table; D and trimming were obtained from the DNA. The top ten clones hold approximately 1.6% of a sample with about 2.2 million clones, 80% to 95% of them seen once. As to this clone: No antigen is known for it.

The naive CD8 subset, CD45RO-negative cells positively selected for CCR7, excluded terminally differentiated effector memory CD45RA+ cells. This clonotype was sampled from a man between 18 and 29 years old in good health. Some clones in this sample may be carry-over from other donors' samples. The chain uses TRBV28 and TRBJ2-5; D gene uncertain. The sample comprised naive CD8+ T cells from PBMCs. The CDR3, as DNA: TGTGCCAGCACCTCACACGCTGCCCTGACCCAGTACTTC. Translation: CASTSHAALTQYF.